The entry below gives a single T cell receptor beta chain sequence along with its context. This sample was taken from a study of control samples from healthy donors and cancer patients. Germline loops: CDR1 SEHNR, CDR2 FQNEAQ (reference sequence). Trimming at V came to 1 base and at J to 5 bases, leaving 5 bases not matched to a gene. The length of the CDR3 is 14 residues. Sequencing was performed with immunoSEQ multiplex PCR; in TCRdb, only in-frame clones are kept and a portion is missing. The sample lists about 81,000 clones, 94% occurring once. This rearrangement joins TRBV7-9 to TRBJ2-7; 7 bases line up with TRBD1. The source of this sequence is a woman aged 18 to 35 in good health. Sequenced input: blood. The CDR3 coding sequence is TGTGCCAGCAGCTTAGTCTTAGGGGGCAACGAGCAGTACTTC. This codes for CASSLVLGGNEQYF.